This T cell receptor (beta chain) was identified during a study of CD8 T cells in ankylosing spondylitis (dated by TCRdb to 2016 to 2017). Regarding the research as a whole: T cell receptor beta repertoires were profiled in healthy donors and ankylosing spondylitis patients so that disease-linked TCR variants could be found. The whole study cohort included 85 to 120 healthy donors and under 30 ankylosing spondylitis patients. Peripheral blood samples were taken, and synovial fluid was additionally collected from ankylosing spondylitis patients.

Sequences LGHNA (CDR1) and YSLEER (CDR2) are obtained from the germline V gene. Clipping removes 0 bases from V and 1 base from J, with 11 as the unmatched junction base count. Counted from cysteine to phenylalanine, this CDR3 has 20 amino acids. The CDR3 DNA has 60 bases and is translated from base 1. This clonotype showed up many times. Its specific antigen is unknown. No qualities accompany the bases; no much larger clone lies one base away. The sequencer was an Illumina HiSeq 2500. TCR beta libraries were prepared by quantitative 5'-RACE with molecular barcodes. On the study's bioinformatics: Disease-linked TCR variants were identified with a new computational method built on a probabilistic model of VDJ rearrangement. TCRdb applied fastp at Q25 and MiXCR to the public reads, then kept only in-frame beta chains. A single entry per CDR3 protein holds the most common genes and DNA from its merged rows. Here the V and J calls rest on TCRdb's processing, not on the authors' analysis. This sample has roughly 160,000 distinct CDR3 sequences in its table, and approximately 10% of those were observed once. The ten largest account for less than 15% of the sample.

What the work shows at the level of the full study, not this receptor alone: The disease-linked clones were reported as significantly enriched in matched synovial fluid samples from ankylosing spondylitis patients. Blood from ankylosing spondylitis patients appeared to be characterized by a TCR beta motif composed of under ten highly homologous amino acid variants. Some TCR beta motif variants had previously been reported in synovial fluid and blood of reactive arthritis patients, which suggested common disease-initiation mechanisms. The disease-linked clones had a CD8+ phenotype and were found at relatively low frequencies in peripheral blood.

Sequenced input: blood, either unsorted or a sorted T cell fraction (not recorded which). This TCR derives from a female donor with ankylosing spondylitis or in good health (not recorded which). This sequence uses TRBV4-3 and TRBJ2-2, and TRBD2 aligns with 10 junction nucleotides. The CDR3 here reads CASSQDFLAGVDRNTGELFF. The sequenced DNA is TGCGCCAGCAGCCAAGACTTTCTAGCGGGAGTAGATAGGAACACCGGGGAGCTGTTTTTT.